The 29 T cell receptor beta chains below all came from one sample that was sequenced in a study of tumor-infiltrating lymphocytes in oesophageal squamous cell carcinoma. TCRdb used MiXCR to reprocess the PCR reads, holding one entry per CDR3 protein. This sample has 15,000 to 20,000 distinct CDR3 sequences, with less than 50% found just once. Sequencing was carried out using normal esophageal tissue next to the tumor. The receptors shown here come from a female donor with esophageal squamous cell carcinoma.

This clonotype occurred many times. The DNA is left out, because the CDR3 cannot be placed on it with certainty; the CDR3 is given as TCRdb lists it. This chain connects TRBV12-5 to TRBJ2-6; TRBD1, the D gene given by the table, was not confirmed from the DNA. Including both end residues, the CDR3 is 16 amino acids long. The germline V gene has CDR1 LGHNT and CDR2 FRNRAP. CDR3 region: CASGLVLRGYWLHLRF.

This chain connects TRBV7-8 to TRBJ2-5, with D maybe TRBD2 (5 bases). The CDR3 runs 14 residues. Trimming removed 4 bases at V and 5 bases at J, with 14 bases between. Germline lookup yields CDR1 SGHVS and CDR2 FQNEAQ. CDR3 in amino acids: CASSSGLVGETQYF. Here the CDR3 DNA reads TGTGCCAGCAGCTCTGGACTGGTGGGGGAGACCCAGTACTTC.

The chain combines TRBV7-6 with TRBJ2-5, with 9 nucleotides matching TRBD2. The CDR3 is 16 residues long. Germline V lookup: CDR1 SGHVS, CDR2 FNYEAQ. V gave up 1 base and J gave up 11 bases; unmatched junction bases: 14. The CDR3 spells CASSLGGTSNPGEQYF. The CDR3 nucleotides read TGTGCCAGCAGCTTAGGCGGGACTAGCAACCCGGGGGAGCAGTACTTC. Filled out from reference TRBV7-6 and TRBJ2-5, the complete variable domain reads GAGVSQSPRYKVTKRGQDVALRCDPISGHVSLYWYRQALGQGPEFLTYFNYEAQQDKSGLPNDRFSAERPEGSISTLTIQRTEQRDSAMYRCASSLGGTSNPGEQYFGPGTRLLVL.

This clonotype was counted at least ten times. This could be a read error, since a much larger clone is one nucleotide away. The rearrangement links TRBV12-5 to TRBJ2-1, with 8 bases identical to TRBD2. The end of the DNA is better explained by TRBJ2-7, so the J call may be wrong. The CDR3 is 15 residues long. The germline CDR1 and CDR2 sequences are LGHNT and FRNRAP. The DNA for the CDR3 is TGTGCTAGTGGTCGCAGCGGGAGCTCCTACAATGAGCAGTACTTC. This sequence encodes CASGRSGSSYNEQYF.

This clonotype has only a few counts. The chain employs TRBV7-2 and TRBJ2-7; D gene unclear. With 1 base removed from V and 4 bases from J, the gap between germline ends came to 11 bases. CDR3 size: 14 residues. Germline loops: CDR1 SGHTA, CDR2 FQGNSA. DNA for the CDR3: TGTGCCAGCAGCTTAGAGGGTAGGAGATACGAGCAGTACTTC. Its protein is CASSLEGRRYEQYF.

Remarks on this clonotype: Germline and junction disagree at one end, which may indicate a read error. This rearrangement joins TRBV7-6 to TRBJ2-1; 8 bases fit TRBD1. Looked up from germline, CDR1 is SGHVS and CDR2 is FNYEAQ. This CDR3 has 18 amino acids. In nucleotides, the CDR3 is TGTGCTAGCAGCTTAGCCATACAGGGGGTGGGTTCCTACAATGAGCAGTTCTTC. Protein: CASSLAIQGVGSYNEQFF.

This clonotype has just a few counts. The CDR3 bases are TGCGCCAGCAGCTCGAGAGCGGGGGGAATTAGTCACGAGCAGTACTTC. Translating it yields CASSSRAGGISHEQYF. The rearrangement uses TRBV5-1 and TRBJ2-3, with 9 bases identical to TRBD2. The J call is in doubt because the DNA end fits TRBJ2-7 better. Germline CDR1 and CDR2: SGHRS and YFSETQ. This CDR3 spans 16 amino acids.

This clonotype was detected many times. The chain has TRBV12-3 or TRBV12-4 and TRBJ2-3; 11 bases are shared with TRBD2. CDR3 length: 15 residues. V lost 5 bases and J lost 3; bases outside the gene matches: 4. The CDR3 DNA follows: TGTGCCAGCAGTCCTAGCGGGAGGAAGACAGATACGCAGTATTTT. Protein: CASSPSGRKTDTQYF.

This chain links TRBV7-8 with TRBJ2-5, with TRBD1 matching over 9 bases. Germline assignment: CDR1 SGHVS and CDR2 FQNEAQ. With V trimmed by 1 base and J by 1 base, 1 base remained unmatched. CDR3 length: 15 residues. The CDR3 region is CASSLGGQGQETQYF. As DNA, the CDR3 is TGTGCCAGCAGCTTAGGGGGACAGGGCCAAGAGACCCAGTACTTC.

The chain links TRBV7-2 to TRBJ1-6; D ambiguous. Trimming cost V 5 bases and J 0 bases, with 11 bases left between them. This CDR3 is 16 amino acids long. Looked up from germline, CDR1 is SGHTA and CDR2 is FQGNSA. The DNA for the CDR3 is TGTGCCAGCAGCGTCGACCTGAGCTCCTATAATTCACCCCTCCACTTT. This gives the protein CASSVDLSSYNSPLHF.

There are many counts of this clonotype. The rearrangement uses TRBV28 and TRBJ2-1; 10 bases are shared with TRBD2. CDR3 length: 15 residues. V was pared by 1 base and J by 5 bases, with 2 bases of the junction left unmatched. CDR1 and CDR2 from the germline V gene are MDHEN and SYDVKM. The CDR3 loop reads CASSLSTSGHNEQFF. The CDR3, as DNA: TGTGCCAGCAGTTTATCGACTAGCGGGCACAATGAGCAGTTCTTC.

V is TRBV27 and J is TRBJ2-3; unclear D gene. The CDR3 loop spans 13 amino acids. CDR1 MNHEY and CDR2 SMNVEV come from the germline V gene (reference sequence). Trimming took 5 bases from V and 0 from J, leaving 6 bases between them. CDR3 bases: TGTGCCAGCAGTGTGGATAGCACAGATACGCAGTATTTT. This codes for CASSVDSTDTQYF.

This clonotype was found many times. A much larger clonotype is one base distant, so this may be a read error. This chain links TRBV7-9 with TRBJ2-7; no clear D. Germline V gene sequence: CDR1 SEHNR, CDR2 FQNEAQ (reference sequence). This CDR3 is built from 15 residues. The ends were cut back, 1 base at V and 7 bases at J, with 17 bases in the middle. CDR3 region: CASSLDRSVAAEQYF. The CDR3 coding sequence is TGTGCCAGCAGCTTAGATAGGAGCGTAGCCGCTGAGCAGTACTTC.

The genes are TRBV11-2 and TRBJ2-1; D uncertain. The CDR3 has 12 amino acids. V shed 3 bases and J shed 7 bases, with 7 bases lying between them. Germline V gene lookup returns CDR1 SGHAT and CDR2 FQNNGV. The CDR3 reads CASSFGINEQFF. CDR3 bases: TGTGCCAGCAGCTTCGGTATAAATGAGCAGTTCTTC.

The chain links TRBV6-1 to TRBJ1-2, with TRBD1 as a possible D gene (5 bases). This CDR3 comprises 13 residues. Trimming shortened V by 8 bases and J by 2 bases, and 12 bases separated the two germline ends. Germline V gives CDR1 MNHNS, CDR2 SASEGT. The CDR3 DNA reads TGTGCCAGCCCGGGACGGACGAACTATGGCTACACCTTC. It encodes CASPGRTNYGYTF.

This clonotype was observed a few times. V gene TRBV6-1 combines with J gene TRBJ1-2, with a weak D call TRBD1 (6 bases). The germline V gene encodes CDR1 MNHNS and CDR2 SASEGT. The CDR3 spans 15 residues. V lost 6 bases and J lost 2, with 16 bases in between. CDR3 in amino acids: CASRSQGGLNYGYTF. The CDR3 DNA reads TGTGCCAGCAGATCACAGGGAGGGCTGAACTATGGCTACACCTTC.

The chain recombines TRBV6-6 with TRBJ2-3, with D uncertain. The closer fit of TRBJ2-7 to the DNA end suggests the J call may be wrong. The CDR3 is made up of 13 amino acids. Germline CDR1 MNHNY, CDR2 SVGAGI (reference sequence). The CDR3 spells CASMALLFYEQYF. The CDR3 DNA reads as TGTGCCAGCATGGCCTTACTCTTCTACGAGCAGTACTTC.

As to this clonotype: An end of the junction differs from the germline gene, which may be a read error. The chain couples TRBV27 to TRBJ2-5, with D tentatively TRBD2 (5 bases). The CDR3 sequence is 12 residues long. CDR1 is MNHEY and CDR2 is SMNVEV in the germline V gene (reference sequence). CDR3 in amino acids: CASSRAAEEPFF. DNA of the CDR3: TGTGCCAGCAGTCGAGCGGCGGAGGAGCCGTTCTTC.

This sequence joins TRBV28 and TRBJ2-5, with TRBD1 identical over 11 bases. Trimming removed 4 bases from V and 5 bases from J; junction bases left unmatched: 12. The CDR3 has 17 residues. CDR1 and CDR2 from the germline V gene are MDHEN and SYDVKM. The CDR3, as DNA: TGTGCCAGCAGTTCCCCCGGGACAGGGGGAACGGGGGAGACCCAGTACTTC. The encoded protein is CASSSPGTGGTGETQYF.

V gene TRBV2 combines with J gene TRBJ1-3, with 7 bases identical to TRBD1. V trimming: 2 bases; J trimming: 4 bases; junction bases outside the gene matches: 5. Germline V lookup: CDR1 SNHLY, CDR2 FYNNEI. This CDR3 comprises 15 residues. Written as DNA, the CDR3 is TGTGCCAGCAGTGAACCGAGGGGGCGCGGAAACACCATATATTTT. This gives the protein CASSEPRGRGNTIYF.

The chain combines TRBV7-3 with TRBJ2-1; 9 bases fit TRBD1. The CDR3 length is 15 residues. J gave up 6 bases and V 4 bases, and 7 bases lay outside the gene matches. The germline CDR1 and CDR2 sequences are SGHTA and FQGTGA. The CDR3 is CASSSAGTGSNEQFF. CDR3 sequence (DNA): TGTGCCAGCAGCTCAGCCGGGACAGGGAGCAATGAGCAGTTCTTC.

This chain links TRBV4-1 with TRBJ2-1; the match to TRBD1 covers 7 bases. V was clipped by 1 base and J by 6 bases; unmatched bases: 3. CDR3 length equals 14 residues. Looked up from germline, CDR1 is MGHRA and CDR2 is YSYEKL. The CDR3 here is CASSQGQGGNEQFF. The DNA of the CDR3 is TGCGCCAGCAGCCAAGGACAGGGTGGCAATGAGCAGTTCTTC.

The sample holds a few counts of this clonotype. The V and J genes are TRBV7-3 and TRBJ1-5, with unresolved D. Germline lookup yields CDR1 SGHTA and CDR2 FQGTGA. The CDR3 sequence is 14 residues long. V was cut by 4 bases and J by 4 bases, with 11 bases left in between. The CDR3 sequence is CASSSGILNQPQHF. DNA of the CDR3: TGTGCCAGCAGCTCGGGGATCCTTAATCAGCCCCAGCATTTT.

The rearrangement joins TRBV7-2 to TRBJ2-3; D is possibly TRBD2 (6 bases). V lost 3 bases and J 4 bases, leaving 17 bases between the germline ends. Germline-derived CDR1 and CDR2 are SGHTA and FQGNSA. CDR3 length equals 16 residues. In DNA, the CDR3 is TGTGCCAGCAGCTTGGAGACTAGTTTTCGGGCAGATACGCAGTATTTT. Protein: CASSLETSFRADTQYF.

The chain carries TRBV28 and TRBJ1-1; D unresolved. The germline CDR1 and CDR2 sequences are MDHEN and SYDVKM. V was cut by 6 bases and J by 5 bases, with 10 bases left in between. The CDR3 has 12 residues. CDR3 bases: TGTGCCAGCAGCCTGGGATGGACTGAAGCTTTCTTT. Its translation: CASSLGWTEAFF.

This clonotype appeared a few times. V gene TRBV10-3 combines with J gene TRBJ2-7; D ambiguous. The CDR3 has 14 amino acids. Germline values: CDR1 ENHRY, CDR2 SYGVKD. The V gene lost 3 bases and the J gene lost 1 base, with 10 bases spanning the gap. CDR3 sequence: CAISEMTPSYEQYF. CDR3 bases: TGTGCCATCAGTGAAATGACTCCGTCCTACGAGCAGTACTTC.

This chain links TRBV20-1 with TRBJ2-3; 8 nucleotides line up with TRBD1. V was clipped by 5 bases and J by 3 bases; unmatched bases: 7. The length of the CDR3 is 14 residues. Germline CDR1 is DFQATT and CDR2 is SNEGSKA (reference sequence). CDR3 loop: CSARTGRETDTQYF. In nucleotides, the CDR3 is TGCAGTGCTCGGACAGGGAGAGAGACAGATACGCAGTATTTT.

Ten or more counts support this clonotype. The chain carries TRBV5-1 and TRBJ2-1; D gene uncertain. Germline V gene data show CDR1 as SGHRS and CDR2 as YFSETQ. The ends were cut back, 1 base at V and 4 bases at J, with 6 bases in the middle. This CDR3 is built from 13 residues. The CDR3 sequence is CASSLSGYNEQFF. The CDR3 DNA is TGCGCCAGCAGCTTGTCGGGTTACAATGAGCAGTTCTTC.

This clonotype was observed at least ten times. CDR3 sequence reads: CASSSGFSTGELFF. DNA for the CDR3: TGTGCCAGCAGTTCCGGGTTTTCCACCGGGGAGCTGTTTTTT. V is TRBV28 and J is TRBJ2-2, with D unclear. Per the germline V gene, CDR1 is MDHEN and CDR2 is SYDVKM. The V gene lost 4 bases and the J gene lost 4 bases, with 10 bases spanning the gap. CDR3 size: 14 residues.